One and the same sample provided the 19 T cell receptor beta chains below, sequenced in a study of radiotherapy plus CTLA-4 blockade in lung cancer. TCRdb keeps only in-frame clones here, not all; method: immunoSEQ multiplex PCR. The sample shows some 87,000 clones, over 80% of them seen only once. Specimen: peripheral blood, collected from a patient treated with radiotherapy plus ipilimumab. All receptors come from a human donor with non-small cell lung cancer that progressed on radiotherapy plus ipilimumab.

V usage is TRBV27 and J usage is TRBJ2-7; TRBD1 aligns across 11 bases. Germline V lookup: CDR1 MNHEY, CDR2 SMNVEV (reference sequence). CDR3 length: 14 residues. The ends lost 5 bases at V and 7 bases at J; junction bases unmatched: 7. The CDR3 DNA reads TGTGCCAGCAGTCAGGACAGGGGGCGGGTTGAGCAGTACTTC. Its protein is CASSQDRGRVEQYF.

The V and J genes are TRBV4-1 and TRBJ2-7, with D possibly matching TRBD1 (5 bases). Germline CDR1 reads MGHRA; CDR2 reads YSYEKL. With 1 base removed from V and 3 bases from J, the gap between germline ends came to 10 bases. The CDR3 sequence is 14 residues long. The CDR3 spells CASSQVAGHYEQYF. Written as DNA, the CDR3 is TGCGCCAGCAGCCAAGTTGCAGGGCACTACGAGCAGTACTTC.

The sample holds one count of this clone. This chain's CDR3 is CASSLTRPPSNEQFF. The CDR3 DNA sequence: TGTGCCAGCAGCCTGACTAGGCCCCCCTCAAATGAGCAGTTCTTC. V is TRBV7-2 and J is TRBJ2-1; D is perhaps TRBD2 (6 bases). This CDR3 is 15 amino acids long. Deletions cut 5 bases from V and 7 bases from J, with 18 bases between. The germline gives CDR1 SGHTA, CDR2 FQGNSA. The full variable domain, with the rest looked up from reference TRBV7-2 and TRBJ2-1, is GAGVSQSPSNKVTEKGKDVELRCDPISGHTALYWYRQSLGQGLEFLIYFQGNSAPDKSGLPSDRFSAERTGGSVSTLTIQRTQQEDSAVYLCASSLTRPPSNEQFFGPGTRLTVL.

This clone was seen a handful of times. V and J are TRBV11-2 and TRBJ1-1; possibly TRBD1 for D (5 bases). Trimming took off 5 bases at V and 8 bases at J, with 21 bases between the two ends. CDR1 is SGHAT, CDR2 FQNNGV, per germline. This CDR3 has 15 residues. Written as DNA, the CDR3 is TGTGCCAGCAGCGTGACGACAGACCCGCTCGCCGAAGCTTTCTTT. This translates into CASSVTTDPLAEAFF.

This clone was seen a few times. CDR3 sequence: CASSQDGKGEQYF. In DNA, the CDR3 is TGTGCCAGCAGCCAAGATGGGAAGGGCGAGCAGTACTTC. This chain links TRBV4-2 with TRBJ2-7, with no clear D. Germline V lookup: CDR1 LGHNA, CDR2 YNFKEQ. This CDR3 spans 13 amino acids. The V end lost 0 bases, the J end lost 6 bases, and 9 bases lay between the germline ends.

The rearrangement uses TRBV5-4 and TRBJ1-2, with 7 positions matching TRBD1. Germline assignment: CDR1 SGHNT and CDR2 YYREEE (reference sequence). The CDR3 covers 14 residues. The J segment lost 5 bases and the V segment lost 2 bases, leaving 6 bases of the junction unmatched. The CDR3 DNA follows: TGTGCCAGCAGCTTCCCGGGACAGAGGTATGGCTACACCTTC. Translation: CASSFPGQRYGYTF.

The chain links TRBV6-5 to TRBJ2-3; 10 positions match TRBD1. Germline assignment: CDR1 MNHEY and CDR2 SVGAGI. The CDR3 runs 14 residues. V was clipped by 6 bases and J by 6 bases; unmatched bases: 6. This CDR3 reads CASRPTGGRDTQYF. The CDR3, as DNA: TGTGCCAGCAGGCCGACAGGGGGCAGGGATACGCAGTATTTT.

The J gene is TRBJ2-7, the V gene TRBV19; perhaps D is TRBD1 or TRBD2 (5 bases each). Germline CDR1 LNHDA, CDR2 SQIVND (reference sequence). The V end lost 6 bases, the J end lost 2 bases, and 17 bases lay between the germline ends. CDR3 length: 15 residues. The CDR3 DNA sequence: TGTGCCAGTAGCGTTGTGGGACCTAGGGCCTACGAGCAGTACTTC. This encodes CASSVVGPRAYEQYF.

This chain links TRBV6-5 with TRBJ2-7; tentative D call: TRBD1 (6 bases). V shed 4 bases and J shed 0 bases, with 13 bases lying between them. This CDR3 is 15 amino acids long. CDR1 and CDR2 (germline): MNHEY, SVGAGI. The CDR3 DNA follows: TGTGCCAGCAGTTCCTTACAGGGTGGCTCCTACGAGCAGTACTTC. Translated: CASSSLQGGSYEQYF.

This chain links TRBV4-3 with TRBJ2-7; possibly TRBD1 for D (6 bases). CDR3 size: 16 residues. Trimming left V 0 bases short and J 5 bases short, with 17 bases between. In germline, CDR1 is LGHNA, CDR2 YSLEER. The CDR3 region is CASSQEAGALANEQYF. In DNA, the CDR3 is TGCGCCAGCAGCCAAGAGGCAGGGGCCCTGGCAAACGAGCAGTACTTC.

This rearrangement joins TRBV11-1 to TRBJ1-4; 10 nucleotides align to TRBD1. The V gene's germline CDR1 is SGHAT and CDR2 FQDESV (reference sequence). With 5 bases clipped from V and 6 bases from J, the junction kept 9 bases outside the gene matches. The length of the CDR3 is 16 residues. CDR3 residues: CASSLGTGELDEKLFF. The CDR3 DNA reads TGTGCCAGCAGCCTCGGGACAGGGGAGTTAGATGAAAAACTGTTTTTT. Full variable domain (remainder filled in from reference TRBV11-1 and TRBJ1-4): EAEVAQSPRYKITEKSQAVAFWCDPISGHATLYWYRQILGQGPELLVQFQDESVVDDSQLPKDRFSAERLKGVDSTLKIQPAELGDSAMYLCASSLGTGELDEKLFFGSGTQLSVL.

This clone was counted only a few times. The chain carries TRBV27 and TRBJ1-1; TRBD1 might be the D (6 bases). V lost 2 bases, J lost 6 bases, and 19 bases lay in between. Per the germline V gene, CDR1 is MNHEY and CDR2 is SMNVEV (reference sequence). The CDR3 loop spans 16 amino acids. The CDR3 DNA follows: TGTGCCAGCAGTTTAGCGAAGCGAGGAGGGGGTTCTGAAGCTTTCTTT. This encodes CASSLAKRGGGSEAFF.

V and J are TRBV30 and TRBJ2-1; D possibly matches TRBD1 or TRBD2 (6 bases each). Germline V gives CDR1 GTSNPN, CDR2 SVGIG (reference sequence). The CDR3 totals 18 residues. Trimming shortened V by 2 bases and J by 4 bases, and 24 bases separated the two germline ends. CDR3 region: CAWSPQGLGTGTYNEQFF. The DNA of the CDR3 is TGTGCCTGGAGTCCCCAGGGTTTAGGAACAGGGACTTACAATGAGCAGTTCTTC.

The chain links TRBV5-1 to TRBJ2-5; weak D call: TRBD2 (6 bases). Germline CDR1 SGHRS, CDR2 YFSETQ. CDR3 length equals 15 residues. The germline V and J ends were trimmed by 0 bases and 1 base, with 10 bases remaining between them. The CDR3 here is CASSLEGRLQETQYF. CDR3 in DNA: TGCGCCAGCAGCTTGGAGGGGAGGCTCCAAGAGACCCAGTACTTC.

The chain's CDR3 is CASSLGRQGPGELFF. CDR3 nucleotide sequence: TGTGCCAGCAGCTTAGGGCGACAGGGTCCCGGGGAGCTGTTTTTT. This rearrangement joins TRBV7-9 to TRBJ2-2, with TRBD1 identical over 7 bases. Germline CDR1 reads SEHNR; CDR2 reads FQNEAQ (reference sequence). CDR3 length: 15 amino acids. Losses at the gene ends were 1 base for V and 6 bases for J; bases not matched to a gene: 5.

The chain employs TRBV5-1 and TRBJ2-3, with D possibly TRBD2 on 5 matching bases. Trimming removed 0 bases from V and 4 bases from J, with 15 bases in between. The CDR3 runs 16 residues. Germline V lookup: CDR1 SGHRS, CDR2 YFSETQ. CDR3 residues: CASSLGGSVGADTQYF. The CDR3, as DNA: TGCGCCAGCAGCTTGGGGGGTAGCGTAGGAGCAGATACGCAGTATTTT.

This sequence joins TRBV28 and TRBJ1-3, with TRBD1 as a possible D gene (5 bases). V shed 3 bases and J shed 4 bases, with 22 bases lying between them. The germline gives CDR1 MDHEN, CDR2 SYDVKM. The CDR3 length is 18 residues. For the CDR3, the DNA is TGTGCCAGCAGTTTGGGAGTCGAGCGGGGGTTAAGGGGAAACACCATATATTTT. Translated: CASSLGVERGLRGNTIYF.

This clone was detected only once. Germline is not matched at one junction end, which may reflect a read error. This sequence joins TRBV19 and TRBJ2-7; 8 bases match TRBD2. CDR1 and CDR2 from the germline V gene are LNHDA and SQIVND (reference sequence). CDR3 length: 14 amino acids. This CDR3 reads CANSNPGGTYEQYF. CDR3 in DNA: TGTGCCAATAGTAACCCGGGGGGGACCTACGAGCAGTACTTC.

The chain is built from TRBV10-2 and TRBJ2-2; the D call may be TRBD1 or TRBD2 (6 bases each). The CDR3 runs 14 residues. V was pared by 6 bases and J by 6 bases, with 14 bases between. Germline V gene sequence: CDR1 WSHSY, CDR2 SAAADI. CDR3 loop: CASRIVGGPGELFF. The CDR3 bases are TGCGCCAGCAGAATCGTCGGGGGCCCCGGGGAGCTGTTTTTT.